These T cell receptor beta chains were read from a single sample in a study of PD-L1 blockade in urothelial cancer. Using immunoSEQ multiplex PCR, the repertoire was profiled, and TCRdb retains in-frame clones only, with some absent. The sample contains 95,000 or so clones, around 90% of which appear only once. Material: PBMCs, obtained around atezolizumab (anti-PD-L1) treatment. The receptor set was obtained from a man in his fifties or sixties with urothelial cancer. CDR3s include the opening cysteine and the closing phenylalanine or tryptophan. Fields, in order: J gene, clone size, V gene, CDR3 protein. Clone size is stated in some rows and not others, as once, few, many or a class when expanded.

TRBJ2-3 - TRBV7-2 CASSWTSGGAMSDTQYF
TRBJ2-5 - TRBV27 CASRNPGEETQYF
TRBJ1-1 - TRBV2 CASSDIGGASTEAFF
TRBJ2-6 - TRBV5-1 CASSPVRGVLTF
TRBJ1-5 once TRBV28 CASRPPGRTYQPQHF
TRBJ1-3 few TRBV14 CASTRAGRLGNTIYF
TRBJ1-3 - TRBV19 CASSGGASGNTIYF
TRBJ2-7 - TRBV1 CTSSPIRQFLSYEQYF
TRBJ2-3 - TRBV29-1 CSVELGGTDTQYF
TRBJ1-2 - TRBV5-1 CASSLDDYGYGYTF
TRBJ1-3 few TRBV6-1 CASIHGTSGNTIYF
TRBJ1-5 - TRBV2 CASSGGGNQPQHF
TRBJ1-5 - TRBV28 CASTLGPTQPQHF
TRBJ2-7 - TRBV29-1 CSVPLPTGEQYF
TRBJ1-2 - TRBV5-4 CASSPGEIGGYTF
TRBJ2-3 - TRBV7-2 CASSWTSGGTDTQYF
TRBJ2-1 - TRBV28 CASSPLGLATLYNEQFF
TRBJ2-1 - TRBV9 CASSAGTGLFF
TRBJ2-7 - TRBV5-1 CASEPGGTGSYEQYF
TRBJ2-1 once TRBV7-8 CASSLGHGLSSYNEQFF
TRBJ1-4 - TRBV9 CASSVGGRDEKLFF
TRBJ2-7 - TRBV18 CASSPLGYEQYF
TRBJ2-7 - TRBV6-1 CASSKIQGTYEQYF
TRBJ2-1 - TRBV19 CAAGDRGGNEQFF
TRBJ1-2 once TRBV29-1 CSGGTGDQGYTF
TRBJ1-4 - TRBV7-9 CASSRGQREKLFF
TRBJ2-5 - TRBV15 CATSFHPTGRETQYF
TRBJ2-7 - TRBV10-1 CASGTSGTYEQYF
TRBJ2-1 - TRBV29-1 CSVRTSGRAYEQFF
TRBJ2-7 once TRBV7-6 CASSLAPGGTSYEQYF
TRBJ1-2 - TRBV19 CASSTTGILLGRYGYTF
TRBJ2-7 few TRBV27 CASSPREPYEQYF
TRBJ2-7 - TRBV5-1 CASSLAGWDEQYF
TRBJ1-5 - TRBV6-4 CASSVEVNQPQHF
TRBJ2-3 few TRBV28 CASRRSGRVTDTQYF
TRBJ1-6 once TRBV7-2 CASSLDRDNSPLHF
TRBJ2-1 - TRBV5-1 CASTETGSSYNEQFF
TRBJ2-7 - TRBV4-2 CASSRGTGVYEQYF
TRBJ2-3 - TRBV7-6 CASSLALGGAARGGTDTQYF
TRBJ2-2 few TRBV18 CASSPIAGALNTGELFF
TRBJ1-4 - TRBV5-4 CASSSGGTVGNEKLFF